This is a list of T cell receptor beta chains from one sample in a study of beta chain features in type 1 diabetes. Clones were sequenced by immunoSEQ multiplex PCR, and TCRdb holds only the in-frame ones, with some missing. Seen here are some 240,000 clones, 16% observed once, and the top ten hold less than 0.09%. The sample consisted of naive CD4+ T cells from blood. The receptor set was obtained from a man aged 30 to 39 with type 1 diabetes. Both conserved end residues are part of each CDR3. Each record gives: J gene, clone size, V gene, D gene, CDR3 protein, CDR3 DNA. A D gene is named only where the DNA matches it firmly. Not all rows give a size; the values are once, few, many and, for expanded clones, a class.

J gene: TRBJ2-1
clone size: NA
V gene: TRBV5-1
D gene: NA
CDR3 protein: CASKREVAYNEQFF
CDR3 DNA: TGCGCCAGCAAGCGAGAAGTTGCCTACAATGAGCAGTTCTTC

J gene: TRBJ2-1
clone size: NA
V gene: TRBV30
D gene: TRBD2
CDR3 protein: CAWSGGGSQYNEQFF
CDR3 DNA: TGTGCCTGGAGTGGGGGCGGGAGTCAGTACAATGAGCAGTTCTTC

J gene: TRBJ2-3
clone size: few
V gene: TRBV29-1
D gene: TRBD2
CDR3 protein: CSGLAGVGTDTQYF
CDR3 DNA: TGCAGCGGACTAGCGGGAGTTGGGACAGATACGCAGTATTTT

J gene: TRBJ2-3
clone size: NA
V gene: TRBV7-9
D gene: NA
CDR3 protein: CASSFSDTQYF
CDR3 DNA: TGTGCCAGCAGCTTTTCAGATACGCAGTATTTT

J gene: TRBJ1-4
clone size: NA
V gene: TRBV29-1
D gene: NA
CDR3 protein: CSVWAGINEKLFF
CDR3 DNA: TGCAGCGTTTGGGCAGGGATTAATGAAAAACTGTTTTTT

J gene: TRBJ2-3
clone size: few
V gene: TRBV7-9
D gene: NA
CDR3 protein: CASSRQGRGTDTQYF
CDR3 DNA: TGTGCCAGCAGCCGACAGGGGAGGGGAACAGATACGCAGTATTTT

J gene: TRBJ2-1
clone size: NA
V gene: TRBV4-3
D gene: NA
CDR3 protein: CASSQDPSSYNEQFF
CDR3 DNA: TGCGCCAGCAGCCAAGATCCAAGCTCCTACAATGAGCAGTTCTTC

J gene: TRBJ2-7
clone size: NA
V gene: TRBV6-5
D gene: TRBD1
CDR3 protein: CASRRDRTTYEQYF
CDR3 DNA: TGTGCCAGCAGGAGGGACAGGACTACCTACGAGCAGTACTTC

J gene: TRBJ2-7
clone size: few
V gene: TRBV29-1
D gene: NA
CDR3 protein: CSVDLGYEQYF
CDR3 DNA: TGCAGCGTTGACCTGGGGTACGAGCAGTACTTC

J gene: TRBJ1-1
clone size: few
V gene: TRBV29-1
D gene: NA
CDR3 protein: CSVVVSLGMNTEAFF
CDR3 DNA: TGCAGCGTTGTAGTTTCCCTGGGCATGAACACTGAAGCTTTCTTT

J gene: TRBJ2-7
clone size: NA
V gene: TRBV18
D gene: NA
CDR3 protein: CASSADGEYGEQYF
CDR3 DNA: TGTGCCAGCTCGGCGGACGGGGAGTACGGTGAGCAGTACTTC

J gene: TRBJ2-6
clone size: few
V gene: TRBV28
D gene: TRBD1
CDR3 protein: CASSLNRGTGANVLTF
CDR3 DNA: TGTGCCAGCAGTTTAAACAGGGGGACTGGGGCCAACGTCCTGACTTTC

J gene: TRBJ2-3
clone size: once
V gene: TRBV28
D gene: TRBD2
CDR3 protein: CASLRRAGGLQYF
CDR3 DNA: TGTGCCAGCTTGCGGCGGGCGGGAGGCCTGCAGTATTTT

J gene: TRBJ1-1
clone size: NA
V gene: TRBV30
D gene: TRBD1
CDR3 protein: CAWNTGGVAFF
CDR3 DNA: TGTGCCTGGAACACAGGGGGAGTAGCTTTCTTT

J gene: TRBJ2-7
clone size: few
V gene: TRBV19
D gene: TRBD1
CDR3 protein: CASSIIGTGAYEQYF
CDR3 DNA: TGTGCCAGTAGTATAATCGGGACAGGAGCCTACGAGCAGTACTTC

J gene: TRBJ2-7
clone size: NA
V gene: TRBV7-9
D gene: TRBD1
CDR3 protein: CASSQRGTGPYEQYF
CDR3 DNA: TGTGCCAGCAGCCAAAGAGGGACAGGGCCCTACGAGCAGTACTTC

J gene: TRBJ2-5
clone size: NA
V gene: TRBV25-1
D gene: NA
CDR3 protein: CASSDPSGTETQYF
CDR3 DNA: TGTGCCAGCAGTGACCCATCGGGGACAGAGACCCAGTACTTC

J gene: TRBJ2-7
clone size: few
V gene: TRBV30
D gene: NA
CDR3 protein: CARDGTGDYEQYF
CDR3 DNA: TGTGCCCGGGACGGGACGGGGGATTACGAGCAGTACTTC